This TCR beta chain was documented in a study of T cell clonality in common variable immunodeficiency. Assay used: immunoSEQ multiplex PCR; TCRdb lists only in-frame clones, some missing. The data list tens of thousands of clones, none observed once; about 12% falls to the top ten. There are a few counts of this clone. Other DNA sequences from this sample encode an identical CDR3 as well. This TCR was recovered from a person aged 18 to 70 in good health. The specimen was peripheral blood mononuclear cells.

The part of the CDR3 DNA that was read is TGCAGTGCTAGAGATCTAGTTGGCGGATACAATGAG. The encoded protein is CSARDLVGGYNE. The complete CDR3 protein is CSARDLVGGYNEQFF. This chain joins TRBV20-1 and TRBJ2-1; D not resolved. The read ends 3 residues before the CDR3 terminus; that terminus is restored from the germline J gene. Germline V gene lookup returns CDR1 DFQATT and CDR2 SNEGSKA (reference sequence). There are 15 residues in the CDR3. V lost 0 bases and J lost 4, with 13 bases in between.